This entry lists 20 T cell receptor beta chains sequenced from one sample in a study of blood T cell repertoires in COVID-19. TCRdb's table, derived via immunoSEQ multiplex PCR, lists solely in-frame clones and lacks some. There are fewer than 140,000 clones in the sample; less than 85% occur only once, and 13% to 15% lies in the top ten. Specimen: peripheral blood. These receptor sequences come from a woman aged 55 to 70 with acute or convalescent COVID-19.

This clone showed up just a few times. The chain employs TRBV12-3 or TRBV12-4 and TRBJ1-1; 10 bases fit TRBD1. The V and J ends lost 6 bases and 4 bases, in that order; junction bases with no gene match: 2. This CDR3 has 13 amino acids. Here the CDR3 reads CASSRDRGTEAFF. CDR3 in DNA: TGTGCCAGCAGCCGGGACAGGGGCACTGAAGCTTTCTTT.

This clone was recorded once. The chain uses TRBV19 and TRBJ2-1; 8 bases agree with TRBD1. Germline lookup yields CDR1 LNHDA and CDR2 SQIVND (reference sequence). With 5 bases clipped from V and 2 bases from J, the junction kept 5 bases outside the gene matches. The CDR3 extends over 15 amino acids. The CDR3 DNA reads as TGTGCCAGTAGTCCCTCGGACAGGGCCTACAATGAGCAGTTCTTC. Translation gives CASSPSDRAYNEQFF.

This clone is a singleton in its sample. The rearrangement uses TRBV9 and TRBJ2-7, with 11 bases identical to TRBD1. The CDR3 is made up of 14 amino acids. Germline V gene sequence: CDR1 SGDLS, CDR2 YYNGEE. Trimming at V came to 3 bases and at J to 3 bases, leaving 2 bases not matched to a gene. CDR3 loop: CASSAGTGGYEQYF. The CDR3, as DNA: TGTGCCAGCAGCGCCGGGACAGGGGGCTACGAGCAGTACTTC.

This clone appeared once. The chain recombines TRBV2 with TRBJ1-2; 10 positions match TRBD1. This CDR3 spans 14 amino acids. CDR1 and CDR2 (germline): SNHLY, FYNNEI. With 6 bases clipped from V and 4 bases from J, the junction kept 5 bases outside the gene matches. The CDR3 DNA reads as TGTGCCAGCAGCCCGGGACAGGGGAGCTATGGCTACACCTTC. Translating it yields CASSPGQGSYGYTF.

This chain connects TRBV2 to TRBJ1-1, with 7 bases aligning to TRBD1. The CDR3 contains 13 residues. The ends lost 5 bases at V and 4 bases at J; junction bases unmatched: 4. Germline V gene data show CDR1 as SNHLY and CDR2 as FYNNEI. This CDR3 is CASSPQGSTEAFF. The CDR3 region has the DNA TGTGCCAGCAGTCCACAGGGGAGCACTGAAGCTTTCTTT. The variable domain in full, with the rest retrieved from reference TRBV2 and TRBJ1-1, is EPEVTQTPSHQVTQMGQEVILRCVPISNHLYFYWYRQILGQKVEFLVSFYNNEISEKSEIFDDQFSVERPDGSNFTLKIRSTKLEDSAMYFCASSPQGSTEAFFGQGTRLTVV.

The genes are TRBV7-9 and TRBJ2-1; D is undetermined. V lost 6 bases to trimming and J lost 4 bases, with 13 bases between them. The CDR3 spans 14 residues. Germline V CDR1 and CDR2: SEHNR, FQNEAQ (reference sequence). The CDR3 is CASRGDYKYNEQFF. The CDR3 DNA reads as TGTGCCAGCAGGGGCGATTACAAATACAATGAGCAGTTCTTC.

The gene calls are TRBV6-5 and TRBJ2-5, with 8 positions matching TRBD1. Germline V CDR1 and CDR2: MNHEY, SVGAGI. With V trimmed by 5 bases and J by 4 bases, 9 bases remained unmatched. The CDR3 covers 15 residues. CDR3 sequence (DNA): TGTGCCAGCAGTCCTAACCGGGGACAGGTAGAGACCCAGTACTTC. Its translation is CASSPNRGQVETQYF.

This rearrangement joins TRBV28 to TRBJ2-7; 9 bases align to TRBD2. CDR1 and CDR2 (germline): MDHEN, SYDVKM. Unmatched junction bases numbered 12, after V lost 3 bases and J lost 0 bases. This CDR3 contains 18 residues. This CDR3 reads CASSFSVAGVIDSYEQYF. CDR3 nucleotides: TGTGCCAGCAGTTTTTCGGTAGCGGGAGTTATAGACTCCTACGAGCAGTACTTC.

The rearrangement uses TRBV29-1 and TRBJ2-5; D gene unclear. V lost 1 base to trimming and J lost 2 bases, with 8 bases between them. CDR1 is SQVTM and CDR2 is ANQGSEA in the germline V gene. CDR3 length equals 13 residues. This CDR3 reads CSVEVVRQETQYF. The CDR3 DNA follows: TGCAGCGTTGAAGTAGTCCGGCAAGAGACCCAGTACTTC.

The chain couples TRBV28 to TRBJ1-2; 8 nucleotides agree with TRBD1. The CDR3 extends over 13 amino acids. J lost 8 bases, V lost 4 bases, and 6 bases had no gene match. The V gene's germline CDR1 is MDHEN and CDR2 SYDVKM. The CDR3 loop reads CASSSGQGAGYTF. In nucleotides, the CDR3 is TGTGCCAGCAGTTCCGGACAGGGTGCCGGCTACACCTTC.

The chain uses TRBV29-1 and TRBJ1-3, with D unresolved. Germline CDR1 is SQVTM and CDR2 is ANQGSEA. The CDR3 has 14 residues. V was cut by 4 bases and J by 2 bases, with 12 bases left in between. CDR3 sequence (DNA): TGCAGCGTTGGCATCACGGGTGCTGGAAACACCATATATTTT. It codes for CSVGITGAGNTIYF.

CDR3 sequence (DNA): TGTGCCAGCAGTTACATACTAGCGGGAGGTGGAGATGAGCAGTTCTTC. Protein: CASSYILAGGGDEQFF. J is TRBJ2-1 and V is TRBV6-6, with 12 bases fitting TRBD2. J lost 8 bases, V lost 2 bases, and 7 bases had no gene match. The CDR3 has 16 amino acids. From germline, CDR1 is MNHNY and CDR2 SVGAGI (reference sequence).

This chain connects TRBV10-3 to TRBJ1-5, with 7 bases aligning to TRBD1. Trimming removed 5 bases from V and 9 bases from J; junction bases left unmatched: 13. The CDR3 is 15 residues long. CDR1 ENHRY and CDR2 SYGVKD come from the germline V gene. CDR3 DNA sequence: TGTGCCATCAGTAGAGCCAGGGGGGAAGCATCGCCCCAGCATTTT. Amino acid sequence: CAISRARGEASPQHF.

The rearrangement links TRBV6-5 to TRBJ2-3; D is unclear. The CDR3 length is 15 residues. CDR1 is MNHEY, CDR2 SVGAGI, per germline. V was cut by 9 bases and J by 4 bases, with 20 bases left in between. CDR3: CASLPRLDAPDTQYF. The CDR3 DNA reads as TGTGCCAGTCTCCCCCGGCTAGACGCCCCAGATACGCAGTATTTT.

The gene calls are TRBV19 and TRBJ1-6; the match to TRBD1 covers 10 bases. The V gene's germline CDR1 is LNHDA and CDR2 SQIVND (reference sequence). CDR3 length: 14 residues. V shed 8 bases and J 11 bases; nucleotides not matched to a gene: 9. CDR3 residues: CASAGTGDPPPLHF. CDR3 bases: TGTGCCAGTGCCGGGACAGGGGATCCACCACCCCTCCACTTT.

This clone was picked up one time. V gene TRBV29-1 combines with J gene TRBJ2-7; weak D call: TRBD1 (7 bases). Trimming stripped 4 bases from V and 0 bases from J, with 16 bases between. The CDR3 consists of 15 residues. Looked up from germline, CDR1 is SQVTM and CDR2 is ANQGSEA. The CDR3 sequence: CSVGAGGDSSYEQYF. DNA for the CDR3: TGCAGCGTTGGAGCAGGAGGGGACAGCTCCTACGAGCAGTACTTC.

The genes are TRBV3-1 (or the pseudogene TRBV3-2) and TRBJ1-3; the D gene is possibly TRBD1 (6 bases). The CDR3 extends over 15 amino acids. Germline loops: CDR1 LGHDT, CDR2 YNNKEL (reference sequence). The germline V and J ends were trimmed by 4 bases and 2 bases, with 12 bases remaining between them. CDR3 DNA: TGTGCCAGCAGCCCTAGGGGGACAACTGGAAACACCATATATTTT. It yields the protein CASSPRGTTGNTIYF.

The rearrangement joins TRBV18 to TRBJ2-7, with 10 bases matching TRBD2. This CDR3 contains 14 residues. The V gene's germline CDR1 is KGHSH and CDR2 LQKENI. With V trimmed by 5 bases and J by 3 bases, 4 bases remained unmatched. The CDR3: CASSSGTSVYEQYF. Written as DNA, the CDR3 is TGTGCCAGCTCATCCGGGACTAGCGTCTACGAGCAGTACTTC.

This chain connects TRBV6-1 to TRBJ2-1; 9 bases agree with TRBD2. The CDR3 is made up of 15 amino acids. Germline assignment: CDR1 MNHNS and CDR2 SASEGT. V was pared by 2 bases and J by 7 bases, with 6 bases of the junction left unmatched. The CDR3 reads CASSERPSGENEQFF. The CDR3, as DNA: TGTGCCAGCAGTGAAAGGCCTAGCGGGGAGAATGAGCAGTTCTTC.

This clone was counted a single time. V is TRBV19 and J is TRBJ1-1, with TRBD1 matching 8 bases. The CDR3 runs 13 residues. CDR1 LNHDA and CDR2 SQIVND come from the germline V gene (reference sequence). J was trimmed by 7 bases and V by 6 bases; bases with no gene match: 7. The CDR3 sequence: CASREQGVGEAFF. The CDR3 nucleotides are TGTGCCAGTAGGGAACAGGGGGTTGGTGAAGCTTTCTTT. Filled out from reference TRBV19 and TRBJ1-1, the complete variable domain reads DGGITQSPKYLFRKEGQNVTLSCEQNLNHDAMYWYRQDPGQGLRLIYYSQIVNDFQKGDIAEGYSVSREKKESFPLTVTSAQKNPTAFYLCASREQGVGEAFFGQGTRLTVV.